These 10 T cell receptor beta chains were all obtained from the same sample, sequenced in a study of T cell responses to AZD1222 COVID-19 vaccine. Here immunoSEQ multiplex PCR was the method, and the copy in TCRdb shows in-frame clones only, minus some. The sample lists roughly 100,000 clones, 88% occurring once. The starting material was peripheral blood, obtained on day 0 of AZD1222 vaccination. These receptors originate from an adult in good health.

The V gene is TRBV25-1, the J gene TRBJ2-7, with D perhaps matching TRBD1 (6 bases). This CDR3 contains 16 residues. The V gene's germline CDR1 is MGHDK and CDR2 SYGVNS. Trimming pared 6 bases from V and 1 base from J, leaving 19 bases between. This CDR3 is CASSGKTRQESYEQYF. The DNA for the CDR3 is TGTGCCAGCAGCGGAAAAACTCGACAGGAGTCCTACGAGCAGTACTTC.

The J gene is TRBJ2-1, the V gene TRBV9; no definite D call. The CDR3 contains 14 residues. The germline CDR1 and CDR2 sequences are SGDLS and YYNGEE. Between the trimmed V and J ends, which lost 0 bases and 2 bases, there was a span of 6 bases. CDR3 loop: CASSVAGAYNEQFF. The CDR3 coding sequence is TGTGCCAGCAGCGTAGCCGGAGCCTACAATGAGCAGTTCTTC.

The table lists this clone with a few counts. This rearrangement joins TRBV2 to TRBJ1-2; no reliable D call. Trimming stripped 6 bases from V and 2 bases from J, with 10 bases between. CDR3 length: 13 amino acids. Per the germline V gene, CDR1 is SNHLY and CDR2 is FYNNEI. CDR3 in amino acids: CASRVGLNYGYTF. The CDR3 nucleotides are TGTGCCAGCAGAGTCGGGCTCAACTATGGCTACACCTTC.

This chain uses TRBV19 with TRBJ1-1; the D gene is possibly TRBD1 (5 bases). V lost 3 bases, J lost 3 bases, and 8 bases lay in between. Germline lookup yields CDR1 LNHDA and CDR2 SQIVND (reference sequence). This CDR3 is built from 13 residues. Here the CDR3 DNA reads TGTGCCAGTAGTATGGCACAGGACACTGAAGCTTTCTTT. This encodes CASSMAQDTEAFF.

The chain carries TRBV6-6 and TRBJ2-1; D possibly corresponds to TRBD2 (5 bases). Trimming left V 4 bases short and J 3 bases short, with 10 bases between. Germline CDR1 reads MNHNY; CDR2 reads SVGAGI (reference sequence). This CDR3 comprises 14 residues. CDR3 nucleotides: TGTGCCAGCAGTTCTCTAGCCGGCTACAATGAGCAGTTCTTC. Translating it yields CASSSLAGYNEQFF.

This chain uses TRBV6-5 with TRBJ2-5; D may be TRBD2 (5 bases). CDR1 is MNHEY and CDR2 is SVGAGI in the germline V gene. This CDR3 comprises 15 residues. V lost 1 base, J lost 2 bases, and 11 bases lay in between. The CDR3 region is CASSYFEGGQETQYF. In DNA, the CDR3 is TGTGCCAGCAGTTACTTTGAGGGTGGGCAAGAGACCCAGTACTTC.

This chain connects TRBV2 to TRBJ1-2, with 7 bases that match TRBD1. With V trimmed by 6 bases and J by 8 bases, 9 bases remained unmatched. The germline V gene has CDR1 SNHLY and CDR2 FYNNEI. The CDR3 has 13 amino acids. As DNA, the CDR3 is TGTGCCAGCAGGTTAGGACAGGATGTGGGCTACACCTTC. As protein: CASRLGQDVGYTF.

The CDR3 spells CASSEAGGDGETQYF. The CDR3 DNA is TGTGCCAGCAGTGAAGCGGGGGGGGATGGAGAGACCCAGTACTTC. V usage is TRBV2 and J usage is TRBJ2-5; 7 bases fit TRBD2. Germline V gene data show CDR1 as SNHLY and CDR2 as FYNNEI. The CDR3 length is 15 residues. The junction had 5 bases not matched to a gene; V was cut back by 0 bases and J by 4 bases.

The chain joins TRBV3-1 (or the pseudogene TRBV3-2) to TRBJ1-1; no definite D call. CDR3 length: 13 amino acids. Looked up from germline, CDR1 is LGHDT and CDR2 is YNNKEL (reference sequence). Trimming removed 1 base at V and 5 bases at J, with 8 bases between. The CDR3 loop reads CASSQVGRTEAFF. In nucleotides, the CDR3 is TGTGCCAGCAGCCAAGTAGGGCGGACTGAAGCTTTCTTT.

The V call is TRBV29-1, the J call TRBJ2-5; no firm D call. The V end was cut by 1 base, the J end by 4 bases, with 13 bases between. This CDR3 contains 14 residues. Germline assignment: CDR1 SQVTM and CDR2 ANQGSEA. The CDR3 sequence: CSVEGAGWGETQYF. The CDR3 DNA reads as TGCAGCGTTGAAGGGGCCGGCTGGGGAGAGACCCAGTACTTC.